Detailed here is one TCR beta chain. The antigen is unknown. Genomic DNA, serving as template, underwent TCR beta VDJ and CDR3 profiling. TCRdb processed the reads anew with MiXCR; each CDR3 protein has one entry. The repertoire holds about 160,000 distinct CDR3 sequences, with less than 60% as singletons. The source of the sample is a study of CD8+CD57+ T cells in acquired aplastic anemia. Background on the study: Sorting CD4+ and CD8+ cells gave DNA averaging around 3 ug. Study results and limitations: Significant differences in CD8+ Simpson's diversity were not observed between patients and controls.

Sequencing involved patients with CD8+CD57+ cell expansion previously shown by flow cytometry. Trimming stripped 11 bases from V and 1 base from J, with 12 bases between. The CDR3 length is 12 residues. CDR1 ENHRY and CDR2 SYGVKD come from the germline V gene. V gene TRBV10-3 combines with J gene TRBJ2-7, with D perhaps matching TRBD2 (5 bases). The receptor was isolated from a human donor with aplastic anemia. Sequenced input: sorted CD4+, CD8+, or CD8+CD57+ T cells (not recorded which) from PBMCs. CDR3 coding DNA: TGTGCCTCCGGATCGGGGTCCTACGAGCAGTACTTC. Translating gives CASGSGSYEQYF.